Below are 24 T cell receptor beta chains sequenced from a single sample in a study of T cell changes during pregnancy in multiple sclerosis. This table comes from immunoSEQ multiplex PCR, and its TCRdb copy is limited to in-frame clones, with some not included. There are about 110,000 clones in the sample; about 90% occur only once, and about 1.5% lies in the top ten. The input for sequencing was peripheral blood, taken before pregnancy. These receptors all come from a female donor with multiple sclerosis, enrolled in a pregnancy study.

This clone was observed a few times. The chain uses TRBV2 and TRBJ1-6; 7 positions agree with TRBD1. The length of the CDR3 is 14 residues. V gave up 6 bases and J gave up 6 bases; unmatched junction bases: 5. The V gene's germline CDR1 is SNHLY and CDR2 FYNNEI. The CDR3 loop reads CASRLGTANSPLHF. For the CDR3, the DNA is TGTGCCAGCAGACTCGGGACAGCTAATTCACCCCTCCACTTT. The full variable domain, rest sourced from reference TRBV2 and TRBJ1-6, is EPEVTQTPSHQVTQMGQEVILRCVPISNHLYFYWYRQILGQKVEFLVSFYNNEISEKSEIFDDQFSVERPDGSNFTLKIRSTKLEDSAMYFCASRLGTANSPLHFGNGTRLTVT.

This chain links TRBV6-6 with TRBJ2-5; weak D call: TRBD1 (6 bases). The V end was cut by 8 bases, the J end by 0 bases, with 19 bases between. Germline V gene sequence: CDR1 MNHNY, CDR2 SVGAGI (reference sequence). CDR3 length: 16 amino acids. The CDR3 loop reads CASFGGRGSYQETQYF. CDR3 in DNA: TGTGCCAGCTTTGGGGGTAGGGGGTCGTACCAAGAGACCCAGTACTTC.

The chain is built from TRBV7-9 and TRBJ1-3, with unresolved D. V was pared by 2 bases and J by 0 bases, with 8 bases between. The germline gives CDR1 SEHNR, CDR2 FQNEAQ (reference sequence). The CDR3 spans 15 residues. In nucleotides, the CDR3 is TGTGCCAGCAGCTTATTCCAGGACTCTGGAAACACCATATATTTT. This sequence encodes CASSLFQDSGNTIYF.

The chain links TRBV29-1 to TRBJ1-2; tentatively, D is TRBD1 (5 bases). Trimming shortened V by 7 bases and J by 1 base, and 10 bases separated the two germline ends. The CDR3 length is 12 residues. CDR1 and CDR2 from the germline V gene are SQVTM and ANQGSEA. CDR3 sequence reads: CSATDGNYGYTF. In DNA form, the CDR3 reads TGCAGCGCGACAGACGGTAACTATGGCTACACCTTC.

The chain employs TRBV7-9 and TRBJ2-2; D perhaps matches TRBD1 (6 bases). Trimming removed 1 base from V and 0 bases from J, with 9 bases in between. Looked up from germline, CDR1 is SEHNR and CDR2 is FQNEAQ (reference sequence). CDR3 length equals 16 residues. CDR3 amino acids: CASSLGTGSNTGELFF. The CDR3 region has the DNA TGTGCCAGCAGCTTAGGTACAGGGTCGAACACCGGGGAGCTGTTTTTT.

The genes are TRBV19 and TRBJ2-1; 10 nucleotides align to TRBD2. V trimming: 5 bases; J trimming: 7 bases; junction bases outside the gene matches: 8. Per germline, CDR1 LNHDA and CDR2 SQIVND (reference sequence). The CDR3 consists of 15 residues. The CDR3 DNA reads TGTGCCAGTAGTTCGGGGACTAGCGACTTGAATGAGCAGTTCTTC. Protein: CASSSGTSDLNEQFF.

The V and J genes are TRBV7-8 and TRBJ2-7, with 7 bases identical to TRBD2. Germline V gene data show CDR1 as SGHVS and CDR2 as FQNEAQ. The J segment lost 3 bases and the V segment lost 0 bases, leaving 11 bases of the junction unmatched. The CDR3 has 17 amino acids. CDR3 nucleotide sequence: TGTGCCAGCAGCTTAGCACCCCGGGGGGTGGGATACTACGAGCAGTACTTC. Translated: CASSLAPRGVGYYEQYF.

V and J are TRBV19 and TRBJ2-3; D remains unclear. From germline, CDR1 is LNHDA and CDR2 SQIVND (reference sequence). V lost 4 bases and J lost 0, with 2 bases in between. This CDR3 comprises 12 residues. CDR3 region: CASSTSTDTQYF. As DNA, the CDR3 is TGTGCCAGTAGTACTAGCACAGATACGCAGTATTTT. Full variable domain (rest looked up from reference TRBV19 and TRBJ2-3): DGGITQSPKYLFRKEGQNVTLSCEQNLNHDAMYWYRQDPGQGLRLIYYSQIVNDFQKGDIAEGYSVSREKKESFPLTVTSAQKNPTAFYLCASSTSTDTQYFGPGTRLTVL.

V gene TRBV30 combines with J gene TRBJ1-2; 9 nucleotides line up with TRBD1. There are 16 residues in the CDR3. The V segment lost 3 bases and the J segment 2 bases; nucleotides outside the gene matches: 10. Germline CDR1 reads GTSNPN; CDR2 reads SVGIG (reference sequence). For the CDR3, the DNA is TGTGCCTGGAGGACAGGGGGGGGCGGTCCAAACTATGGCTACACCTTC. This gives the protein CAWRTGGGGPNYGYTF.

V is TRBV5-1 and J is TRBJ2-7; D is possibly TRBD1 (5 bases). This CDR3 spans 14 amino acids. Trimming took off 5 bases at V and 0 bases at J, with 12 bases between the two ends. Germline lookup yields CDR1 SGHRS and CDR2 YFSETQ. Written as DNA, the CDR3 is TGCGCCAGCAGGCAGGGCACCCACTCCTACGAGCAGTACTTC. This sequence encodes CASRQGTHSYEQYF.

This chain connects TRBV7-3 to TRBJ2-4; 8 bases agree with TRBD2. Unmatched junction bases numbered 5, after V lost 4 bases and J lost 3 bases. In germline, CDR1 is SGHTA, CDR2 FQGTGA. This CDR3 has 15 residues. The CDR3 DNA sequence: TGTGCCAGCAGCTCATCCGGGGGGGGCAAAAACATTCAGTACTTC. The encoded protein is CASSSSGGGKNIQYF. Supplemented by reference TRBV7-3 and TRBJ2-4, the full variable domain reads GAGVSQTPSNKVTEKGKYVELRCDPISGHTALYWYRQSLGQGPEFLIYFQGTGAADDSGLPNDRFFAVRPEGSVSTLKIQRTERGDSAVYLCASSSSGGGKNIQYFGAGTRLSVL.

This chain joins TRBV29-1 and TRBJ1-2, with D possibly being TRBD1 (6 bases). Trimming shortened V by 7 bases and J by 8 bases, and 8 bases separated the two germline ends. The CDR3 spans 9 residues. Germline CDR1 SQVTM, CDR2 ANQGSEA. CDR3 nucleotide sequence: TGCAGCGCCGACAGGGGCTACACCTTC. Translated, it gives CSADRGYTF.

V gene TRBV27 combines with J gene TRBJ1-5; 8 nucleotides line up with TRBD1. The CDR3 totals 15 residues. Germline lookup yields CDR1 MNHEY and CDR2 SMNVEV (reference sequence). With V trimmed by 2 bases and J by 6 bases, 6 bases remained unmatched. The CDR3 loop reads CASSLTGGKGQPQHF. Written as DNA, the CDR3 is TGTGCCAGCAGTTTAACAGGGGGTAAGGGTCAGCCCCAGCATTTT.

The DNA of the CDR3 is TGTGCCAGCTCCCATTCCGGCGGGAGGACTTACAATGAGCAGTTCTTC. This sequence encodes CASSHSGGRTYNEQFF. The chain employs TRBV28 and TRBJ2-1; the match to TRBD2 covers 8 bases. Germline V CDR1 and CDR2: MDHEN, SYDVKM. The CDR3 length is 16 residues. With V trimmed by 8 bases and J by 4 bases, 13 bases remained unmatched.

The chain joins TRBV6-6 to TRBJ2-7; TRBD2 matches at 11 bases. V was pared by 2 bases and J by 6 bases, with 6 bases of the junction left unmatched. This CDR3 comprises 15 residues. Germline assignment: CDR1 MNHNY and CDR2 SVGAGI (reference sequence). CDR3 sequence reads: CASSYVTSGSGEQYF. The CDR3 nucleotides read TGTGCCAGCAGTTACGTAACTAGCGGGAGCGGCGAGCAGTACTTC.

The genes are TRBV7-2 and TRBJ1-5, with D perhaps TRBD1 (5 bases). In germline, CDR1 is SGHTA, CDR2 FQGNSA. Trimming took off 1 base at V and 6 bases at J, with 13 bases between the two ends. This CDR3 has 15 residues. The CDR3 loop is CASSLVPQGGQPQHF. CDR3 nucleotide sequence: TGTGCCAGCAGCTTAGTACCCCAGGGTGGTCAGCCCCAGCATTTT.

This chain uses TRBV16 with TRBJ1-5, with 7 nucleotides matching TRBD1. The CDR3 length is 15 residues. V lost 3 bases, J lost 2 bases, and 4 bases stayed unmatched. Per germline, CDR1 KGHSY and CDR2 FQNENV. The CDR3, as DNA: TGTGCCAGCAGCCACGACAGGGATGGCAATCAGCCCCAGCATTTT. Residues: CASSHDRDGNQPQHF.

This chain uses TRBV11-2 with TRBJ2-4; D gene unclear. Trimming stripped 5 bases from V and 0 bases from J, with 11 bases between. The germline CDR1 and CDR2 sequences are SGHAT and FQNNGV. The CDR3 loop spans 15 amino acids. The DNA for the CDR3 is TGTGCCAGCAGCGAGGCGGAGAGAGCCAAAAACATTCAGTACTTC. This codes for CASSEAERAKNIQYF.

This clone was picked up one time. The V call is TRBV4-3, the J call TRBJ1-3; TRBD1 matches 8 bases. CDR3 size: 16 residues. Germline V gene lookup returns CDR1 LGHNA and CDR2 YSLEER. Losses at the gene ends were 0 bases for V and 1 base for J; bases not matched to a gene: 2. The DNA for the CDR3 is TGCGCCAGCAGCCAAGATAACAGGGGGTCTGGAAACACCATATATTTT. Its protein product is CASSQDNRGSGNTIYF.

V is TRBV7-2 and J is TRBJ2-2; 12 bases are shared with TRBD2. CDR1 and CDR2 (germline): SGHTA, FQGNSA. The CDR3 covers 16 residues. The V segment lost 5 bases and the J segment 6 bases; nucleotides outside the gene matches: 7. Written as DNA, the CDR3 is TGTGCCAGCAGCCGAGGACTAGCGGGATACTCCGGGGAGCTGTTTTTT. Translation: CASSRGLAGYSGELFF.

The chain carries TRBV5-1 and TRBJ2-6; D not resolved. Germline lookup yields CDR1 SGHRS and CDR2 YFSETQ. CDR3 length: 17 residues. V was shortened by 1 base and J by 0 bases, with 11 bases between the two germline ends. CDR3 residues: CASSLLSLSSGANVLTF. In nucleotides, the CDR3 is TGCGCCAGCAGCTTGCTATCTTTGAGCTCTGGGGCCAACGTCCTGACTTTC. Complete variable domain (other parts from reference TRBV5-1 and TRBJ2-6): KAGVTQTPRYLIKTRGQQVTLSCSPISGHRSVSWYQQTPGQGLQFLFEYFSETQRNKGNFPGRFSGRQFSNSRSEMNVSTLELGDSALYLCASSLLSLSSGANVLTFGAGSRLTVL.

This rearrangement joins TRBV5-1 to TRBJ2-3; D perhaps matches TRBD1 (7 bases). The V gene lost 5 bases and the J gene lost 4 bases, with 17 bases spanning the gap. Germline V gene lookup returns CDR1 SGHRS and CDR2 YFSETQ. This CDR3 spans 15 amino acids. CDR3 coding DNA: TGCGCCAGCAGGGAGGGACAGTTGAAACCAGATACGCAGTATTTT. It translates to CASREGQLKPDTQYF.

The genes are TRBV29-1 and TRBJ2-5; no clear D. The CDR3 extends over 14 amino acids. V was trimmed by 4 bases and J by 2 bases, leaving 14 bases between them. Per germline, CDR1 SQVTM and CDR2 ANQGSEA. Written as DNA, the CDR3 is TGCAGCGTTGCTTTTGCGGCGGCTCAAGAGACCCAGTACTTC. Translation gives CSVAFAAAQETQYF.

This chain connects TRBV12-5 to TRBJ2-3, with 7 bases identical to TRBD2. Looked up from germline, CDR1 is LGHNT and CDR2 is FRNRAP. J was trimmed by 4 bases and V by 0 bases; bases with no gene match: 1. The CDR3 runs 14 residues. The CDR3 loop is CASGLVGGADTQYF. CDR3 DNA sequence: TGTGCTAGTGGTTTGGTGGGGGGGGCAGATACGCAGTATTTT.